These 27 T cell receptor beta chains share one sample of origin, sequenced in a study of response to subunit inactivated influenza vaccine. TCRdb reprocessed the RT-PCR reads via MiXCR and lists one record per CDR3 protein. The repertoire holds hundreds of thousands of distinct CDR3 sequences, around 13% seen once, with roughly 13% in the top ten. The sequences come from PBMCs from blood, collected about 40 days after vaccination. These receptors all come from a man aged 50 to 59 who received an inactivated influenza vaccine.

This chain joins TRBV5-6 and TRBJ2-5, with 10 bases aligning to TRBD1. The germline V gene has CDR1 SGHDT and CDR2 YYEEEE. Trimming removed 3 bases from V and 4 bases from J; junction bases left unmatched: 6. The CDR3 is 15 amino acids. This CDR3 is CASSWAGTGVETQYF. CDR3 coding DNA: TGTGCCAGCAGCTGGGCCGGGACAGGGGTAGAGACCCAGTACTTC.

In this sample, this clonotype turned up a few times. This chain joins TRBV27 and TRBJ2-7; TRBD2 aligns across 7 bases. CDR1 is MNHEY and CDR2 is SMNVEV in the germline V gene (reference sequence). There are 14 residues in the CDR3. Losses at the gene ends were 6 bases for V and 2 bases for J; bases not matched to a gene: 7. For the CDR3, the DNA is TGTGCCAGCAGGCCTAGCGGTTCTCCCTACGAGCAGTACTTC. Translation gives CASRPSGSPYEQYF.

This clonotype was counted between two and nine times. CDR3 sequence (DNA): TGTGCCAGCAGTAACCTCGACAGGTTCCAGAGCTCCTACGAGCAGTACTTC. Protein product: CASSNLDRFQSSYEQYF. The genes are TRBV3-1 and TRBJ2-7, with D possibly being TRBD1 (6 bases). The CDR3 covers 17 residues. Looked up from germline, CDR1 is LGHDT and CDR2 is YNNKEL (reference sequence). The ends were cut back, 6 bases at V and 0 bases at J, with 21 bases in the middle.

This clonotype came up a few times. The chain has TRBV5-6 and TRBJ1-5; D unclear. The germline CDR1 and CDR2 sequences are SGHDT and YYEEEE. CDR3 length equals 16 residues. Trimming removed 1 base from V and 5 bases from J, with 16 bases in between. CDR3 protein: CASSLFGRRDDQPQHF. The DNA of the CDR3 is TGTGCCAGCAGCTTGTTCGGCAGAAGGGATGATCAGCCCCAGCATTTT. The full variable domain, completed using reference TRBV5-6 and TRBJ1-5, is DAGVTQSPTHLIKTRGQQVTLRCSPKSGHDTVSWYQQALGQGPQFIFQYYEEEERQRGNFPDRFSGHQFPNYSSELNVNALLLGDSALYLCASSLFGRRDDQPQHFGDGTRLSIL.

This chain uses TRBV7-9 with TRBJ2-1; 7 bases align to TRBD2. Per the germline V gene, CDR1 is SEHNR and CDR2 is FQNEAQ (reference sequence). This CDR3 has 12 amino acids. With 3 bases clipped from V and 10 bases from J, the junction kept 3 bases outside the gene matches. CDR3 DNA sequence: TGTGCCAGCAGCTTCCAAGCGGGAGAGCAGTTCTTC. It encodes CASSFQAGEQFF.

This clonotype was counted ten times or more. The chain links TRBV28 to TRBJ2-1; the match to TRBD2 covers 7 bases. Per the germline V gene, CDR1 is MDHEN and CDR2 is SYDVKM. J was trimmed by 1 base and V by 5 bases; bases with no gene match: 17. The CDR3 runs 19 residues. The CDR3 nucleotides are TGTGCCAGCAGTCTTTTGCTCGGGGGAGGGGAGGTTTCCTACAATGAGCAGTTCTTC. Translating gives CASSLLLGGGEVSYNEQFF.

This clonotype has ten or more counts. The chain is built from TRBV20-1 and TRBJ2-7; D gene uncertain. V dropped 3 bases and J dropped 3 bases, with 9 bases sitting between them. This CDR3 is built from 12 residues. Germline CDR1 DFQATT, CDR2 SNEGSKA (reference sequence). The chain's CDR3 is CSASFGVYEQYF. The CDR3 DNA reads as TGCAGTGCTAGTTTTGGAGTCTACGAGCAGTACTTC.

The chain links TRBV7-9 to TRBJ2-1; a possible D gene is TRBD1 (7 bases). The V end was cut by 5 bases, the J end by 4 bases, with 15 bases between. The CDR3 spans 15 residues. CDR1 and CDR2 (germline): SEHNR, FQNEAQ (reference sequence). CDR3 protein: CASSPPQGGYNEQFF. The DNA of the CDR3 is TGTGCCAGCAGCCCCCCCCAGGGGGGATACAATGAGCAGTTCTTC.

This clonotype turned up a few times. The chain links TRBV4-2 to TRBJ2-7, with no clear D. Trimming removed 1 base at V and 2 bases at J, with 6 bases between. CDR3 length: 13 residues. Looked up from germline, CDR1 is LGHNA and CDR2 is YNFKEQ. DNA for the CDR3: TGTGCCAGCAGCCAAGGGGTCGCCTACGAGCAGTACTTC. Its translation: CASSQGVAYEQYF.

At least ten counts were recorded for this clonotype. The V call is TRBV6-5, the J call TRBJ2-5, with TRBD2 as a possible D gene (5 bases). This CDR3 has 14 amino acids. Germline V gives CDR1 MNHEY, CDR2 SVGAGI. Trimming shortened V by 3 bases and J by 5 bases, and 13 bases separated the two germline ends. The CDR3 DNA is TGTGCCAGCAGTTATCTCGGGATTGGGGAGACCCAGTACTTC. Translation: CASSYLGIGETQYF.

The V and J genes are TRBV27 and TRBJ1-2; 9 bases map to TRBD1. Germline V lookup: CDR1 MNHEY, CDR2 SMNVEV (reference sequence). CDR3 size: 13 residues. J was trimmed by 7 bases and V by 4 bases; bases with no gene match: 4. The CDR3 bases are TGTGCCAGCAGTTCACAGGGGGCGCTTGGCTACACCTTC. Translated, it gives CASSSQGALGYTF.

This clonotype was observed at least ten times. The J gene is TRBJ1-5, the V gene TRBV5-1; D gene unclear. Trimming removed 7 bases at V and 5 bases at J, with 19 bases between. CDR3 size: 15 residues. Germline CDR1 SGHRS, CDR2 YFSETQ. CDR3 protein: CASASGPNGDQPQHF. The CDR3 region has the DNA TGCGCCAGCGCCTCCGGACCTAATGGGGATCAGCCCCAGCATTTT.

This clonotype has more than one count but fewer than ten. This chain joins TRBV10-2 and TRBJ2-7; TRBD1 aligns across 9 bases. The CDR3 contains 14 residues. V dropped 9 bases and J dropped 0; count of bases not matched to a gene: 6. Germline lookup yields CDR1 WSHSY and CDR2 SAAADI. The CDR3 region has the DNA TGCGCCAGTGGGACAGGGATTCCCTCCTACGAGCAGTACTTC. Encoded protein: CASGTGIPSYEQYF.

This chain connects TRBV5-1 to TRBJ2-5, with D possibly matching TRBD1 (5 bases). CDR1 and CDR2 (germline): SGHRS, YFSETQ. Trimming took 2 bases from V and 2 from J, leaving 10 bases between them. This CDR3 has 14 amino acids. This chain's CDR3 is CASSFFPGQETQYF. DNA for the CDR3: TGCGCCAGCAGCTTTTTTCCAGGGCAAGAGACCCAGTACTTC.

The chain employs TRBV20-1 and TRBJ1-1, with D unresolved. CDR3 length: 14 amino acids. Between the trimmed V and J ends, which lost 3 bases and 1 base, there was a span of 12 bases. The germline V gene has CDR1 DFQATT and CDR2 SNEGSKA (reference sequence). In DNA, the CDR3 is TGCAGTGCTAGTGAATTTGGCGGGAACACTGAAGCTTTCTTT. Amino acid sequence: CSASEFGGNTEAFF.

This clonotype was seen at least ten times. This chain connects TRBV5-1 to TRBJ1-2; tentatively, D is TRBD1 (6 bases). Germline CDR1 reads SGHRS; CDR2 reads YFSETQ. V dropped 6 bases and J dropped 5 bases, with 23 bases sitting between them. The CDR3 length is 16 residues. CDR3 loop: CASTATRQASQYGYTF. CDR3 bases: TGCGCCAGCACGGCCACAAGACAGGCCTCCCAGTATGGCTACACCTTC. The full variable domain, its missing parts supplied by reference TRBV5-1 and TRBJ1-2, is KAGVTQTPRYLIKTRGQQVTLSCSPISGHRSVSWYQQTPGQGLQFLFEYFSETQRNKGNFPGRFSGRQFSNSRSEMNVSTLELGDSALYLCASTATRQASQYGYTFGSGTRLTVV.

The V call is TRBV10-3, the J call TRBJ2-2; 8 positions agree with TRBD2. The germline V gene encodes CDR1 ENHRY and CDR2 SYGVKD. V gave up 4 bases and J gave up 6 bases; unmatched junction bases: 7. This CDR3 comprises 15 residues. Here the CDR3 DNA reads TGTGCCATCAGTGCGGGGGGGCCGGTCCCCGGGGAGCTGTTTTTT. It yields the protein CAISAGGPVPGELFF.

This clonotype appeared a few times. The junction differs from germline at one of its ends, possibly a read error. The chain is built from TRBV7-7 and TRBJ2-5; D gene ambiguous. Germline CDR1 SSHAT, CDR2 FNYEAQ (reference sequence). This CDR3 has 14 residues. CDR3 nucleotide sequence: TGTGCTAGCAGCTTACGAGGATCCCAAGAGACCCAGTACTTC. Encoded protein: CASSLRGSQETQYF.

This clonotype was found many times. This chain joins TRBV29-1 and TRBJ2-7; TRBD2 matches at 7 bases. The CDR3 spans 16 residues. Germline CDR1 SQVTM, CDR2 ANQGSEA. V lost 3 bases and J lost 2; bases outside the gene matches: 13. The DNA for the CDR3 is TGCAGCGTTGAGGCTAGCGGAGTGTCGTTCGCCTACGAGCAGTACTTC. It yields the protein CSVEASGVSFAYEQYF.

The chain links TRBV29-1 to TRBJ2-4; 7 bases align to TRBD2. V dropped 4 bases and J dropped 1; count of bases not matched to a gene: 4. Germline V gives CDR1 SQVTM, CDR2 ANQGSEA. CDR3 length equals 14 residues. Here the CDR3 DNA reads TGCAGCGTTGGGGGAGGGGAGGCCAAAAACATTCAGTACTTC. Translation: CSVGGGEAKNIQYF.

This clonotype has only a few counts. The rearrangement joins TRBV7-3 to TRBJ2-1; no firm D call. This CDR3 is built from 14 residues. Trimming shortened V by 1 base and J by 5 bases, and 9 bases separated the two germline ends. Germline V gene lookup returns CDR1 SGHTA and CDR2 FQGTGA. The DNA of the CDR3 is TGTGCCAGCAGCTTAAGTGGGCCCAACAATGAGCAGTTCTTC. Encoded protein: CASSLSGPNNEQFF.

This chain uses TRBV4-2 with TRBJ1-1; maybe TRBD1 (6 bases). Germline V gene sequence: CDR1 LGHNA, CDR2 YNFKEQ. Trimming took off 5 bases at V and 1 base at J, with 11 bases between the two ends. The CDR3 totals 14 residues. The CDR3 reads CASSKKGGNTEAFF. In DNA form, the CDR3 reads TGTGCCAGCAGCAAAAAGGGGGGGAACACTGAAGCTTTCTTT.

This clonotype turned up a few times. CDR3 nucleotides: TGCAGTGCTAGAGATTATTACCAGGGGTTTAACTATGGCTACACCTTC. Protein: CSARDYYQGFNYGYTF. V usage is TRBV20-1 and J usage is TRBJ1-2, with a tentative D call TRBD1 (6 bases). Germline V gene data show CDR1 as DFQATT and CDR2 as SNEGSKA (reference sequence). The CDR3 loop spans 16 amino acids. V was clipped by 0 bases and J by 1 base, with 15 bases between them.

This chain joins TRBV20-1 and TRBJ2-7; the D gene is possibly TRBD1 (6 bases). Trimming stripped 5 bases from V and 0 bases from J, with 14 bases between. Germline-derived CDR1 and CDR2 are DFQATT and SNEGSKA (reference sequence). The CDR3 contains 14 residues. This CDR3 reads CSAPSDRSSYEQYF. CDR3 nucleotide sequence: TGCAGTGCTCCCTCAGACAGGAGCTCCTACGAGCAGTACTTC.

The CDR3 region has the DNA TGCGCCAGCAGCTTGTTGGGACAGAACACAGATACGCAGTATTTT. This codes for CASSLLGQNTDTQYF. The chain recombines TRBV5-1 with TRBJ2-3; TRBD1 matches at 7 bases. J gave up 2 bases and V 1 base, and 4 bases lay outside the gene matches. The germline V gene has CDR1 SGHRS and CDR2 YFSETQ. The CDR3 runs to 15 residues.

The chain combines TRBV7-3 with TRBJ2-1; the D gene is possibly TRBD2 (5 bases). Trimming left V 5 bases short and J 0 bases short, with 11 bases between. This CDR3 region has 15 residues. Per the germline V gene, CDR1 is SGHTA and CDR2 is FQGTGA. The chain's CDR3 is CASSAFGSSYNEQFF. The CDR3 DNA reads TGTGCCAGCAGCGCCTTTGGGAGCTCCTACAATGAGCAGTTCTTC.

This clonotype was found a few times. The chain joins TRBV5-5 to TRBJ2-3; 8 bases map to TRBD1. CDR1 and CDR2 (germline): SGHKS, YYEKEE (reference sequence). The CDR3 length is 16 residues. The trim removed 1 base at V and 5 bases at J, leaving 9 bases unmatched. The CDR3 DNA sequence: TGTGCCAGCAGCTTGAGGCAGGGGGCGCCGGGAGATACGCAGTATTTT. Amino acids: CASSLRQGAPGDTQYF.